This passage covers 22 T cell receptor beta chains from one sample sequenced in a study of blood T cell repertoires in COVID-19. Libraries were prepared by immunoSEQ multiplex PCR; TCRdb keeps only in-frame clonotypes and omits some of them. This table holds approximately 150,000 clones, around nine tenths found once. The sequencing input was peripheral blood. Receptors originate from a woman in her 50s with active or convalescent COVID-19.

The V call is TRBV29-1, the J call TRBJ1-1; no clear D. This CDR3 is 14 amino acids long. The ends were cut back, 3 bases at V and 5 bases at J, with 16 bases in the middle. Per the germline V gene, CDR1 is SQVTM and CDR2 is ANQGSEA. The CDR3 DNA reads as TGCAGCGTTGACCTCTACGGGGTAGGGACTGAAGCTTTCTTT. This translates into CSVDLYGVGTEAFF.

The chain couples TRBV7-2 to TRBJ2-7, with a weak D call TRBD1 (5 bases). Germline V gene data show CDR1 as SGHTA and CDR2 as FQGNSA. The V gene lost 5 bases and the J gene lost 0 bases, with 14 bases spanning the gap. This CDR3 has 15 amino acids. This CDR3 is CASSLIRQSSYEQYF. Written as DNA, the CDR3 is TGTGCCAGCAGCCTAATTCGACAGTCCTCCTACGAGCAGTACTTC.

The chain uses TRBV29-1 and TRBJ1-5, with 7 bases that match TRBD1. V trimming: 6 bases; J trimming: 3 bases; junction bases outside the gene matches: 2. CDR3 length equals 12 residues. Looked up from germline, CDR1 is SQVTM and CDR2 is ANQGSEA. CDR3 coding DNA: TGCAGCGTAGGGACAGCCAATCAGCCCCAGCATTTT. This sequence encodes CSVGTANQPQHF.

As concerns this clone: The sample has other DNA sequences that encode this CDR3 too. The chain couples TRBV6-2 or TRBV6-3 to TRBJ1-5; 7 bases agree with TRBD1. J lost 7 bases, V lost 4 bases, and 4 bases had no gene match. This CDR3 spans 13 amino acids. Looked up from germline, CDR1 is MNHEY and CDR2 is SVGEGT. In DNA, the CDR3 is TGTGCCAGCAGTTCGGACAGGAGACAGCCCCAGCATTTT. Translation: CASSSDRRQPQHF.

The chain couples TRBV28 to TRBJ1-3; 7 bases line up with TRBD1. The germline CDR1 and CDR2 sequences are MDHEN and SYDVKM. CDR3 length equals 14 residues. The trim removed 5 bases at V and 3 bases at J, leaving 4 bases unmatched. In nucleotides, the CDR3 is TGTGCCAGCAGTCTAGGGGGCAGTGGAAACACCATATATTTT. This sequence encodes CASSLGGSGNTIYF.

This clone occurred a few times. The chain recombines TRBV12-3 or TRBV12-4 with TRBJ2-5; no definite D call. The CDR3 is 12 amino acids. Trimming took off 3 bases at V and 2 bases at J, with 4 bases between the two ends. Here the CDR3 DNA reads TGTGCCAGCAGTTTTTTACAAGAGACCCAGTACTTC. Its protein product is CASSFLQETQYF.

This chain uses TRBV27 with TRBJ2-3, with a tentative D call TRBD2 (6 bases). The germline V and J ends were trimmed by 2 bases and 4 bases, with 13 bases remaining between them. The CDR3 loop spans 15 amino acids. The V gene's germline CDR1 is MNHEY and CDR2 SMNVEV (reference sequence). The CDR3 region has the DNA TGTGCCAGCAGTTTAGGGGCTAGCGTGGCAGATACGCAGTATTTT. Its protein product is CASSLGASVADTQYF.

This clone came up a few times. This chain joins TRBV7-3 and TRBJ2-5; D gene ambiguous. V shed 5 bases and J shed 2 bases, with 9 bases lying between them. Germline V gives CDR1 SGHTA, CDR2 FQGTGA. The length of the CDR3 is 13 residues. The DNA of the CDR3 is TGTGCCAGCAGCATCGACTGGCAAGAGACCCAGTACTTC. As protein: CASSIDWQETQYF. The variable domain in full, completed from reference TRBV7-3 and TRBJ2-5, reads GAGVSQTPSNKVTEKGKYVELRCDPISGHTALYWYRQSLGQGPEFLIYFQGTGAADDSGLPNDRFFAVRPEGSVSTLKIQRTERGDSAVYLCASSIDWQETQYFGPGTRLLVL.

This clone was recorded only once. This chain links TRBV2 with TRBJ2-2; the D gene is possibly TRBD1 (6 bases). The CDR3 has 13 amino acids. Germline CDR1 is SNHLY and CDR2 is FYNNEI. Deletions cut 6 bases from V and 7 bases from J, with 12 bases between. The chain's CDR3 is CASRGAVGGELFF. CDR3 coding DNA: TGTGCCAGCAGGGGGGCGGTTGGCGGGGAGCTGTTTTTT.

This clone occurred once. In nucleotides, the CDR3 is TGTGCCAGCAGCTTACAACTAGCGGGAGGCAATGAGCAGTTCTTC. Amino acids: CASSLQLAGGNEQFF. The V and J genes are TRBV7-2 and TRBJ2-1; 12 bases align to TRBD2. CDR3 size: 15 residues. Germline V gives CDR1 SGHTA, CDR2 FQGNSA. Losses at the gene ends were 2 bases for V and 6 bases for J; bases not matched to a gene: 2.

V gene TRBV3-1 (or the pseudogene TRBV3-2) combines with J gene TRBJ2-5, with a possible D match to TRBD2 (6 bases). The CDR3 totals 15 residues. Germline CDR1 is LGHDT and CDR2 is YNNKEL (reference sequence). V dropped 4 bases and J dropped 2 bases, with 14 bases sitting between them. The CDR3 protein is CASSLLVGGQETQYF. CDR3 DNA: TGTGCCAGCAGCCTTCTCGTCGGGGGACAAGAGACCCAGTACTTC.

The chain uses TRBV4-1 and TRBJ1-3; no reliable D call. Trimming pared 0 bases from V and 0 bases from J, leaving 6 bases between. This CDR3 is built from 15 residues. The germline gives CDR1 MGHRA, CDR2 YSYEKL. CDR3 sequence (DNA): TGCGCCAGCAGCCAAGAATATCCCTCTGGAAACACCATATATTTT. Residues: CASSQEYPSGNTIYF.

This chain uses TRBV9 with TRBJ1-1; 8 bases match TRBD1. The CDR3 has 15 amino acids. J lost 4 bases, V lost 3 bases, and 8 bases had no gene match. Germline CDR1 reads SGDLS; CDR2 reads YYNGEE. This CDR3 reads CASSETGALATEAFF. DNA for the CDR3: TGTGCCAGCAGCGAGACAGGGGCACTTGCCACTGAAGCTTTCTTT.

The rearrangement links TRBV7-2 to TRBJ1-1; 11 bases are shared with TRBD1. Germline CDR1 is SGHTA and CDR2 is FQGNSA. This CDR3 has 18 amino acids. V shed 4 bases and J 3 bases; nucleotides not matched to a gene: 13. CDR3 sequence (DNA): TGTGCCAGCAGCTACAAACTTACTGGACAGGGGGCATACACTGAAGCTTTCTTT. Amino acid sequence: CASSYKLTGQGAYTEAFF.

The chain employs TRBV11-2 and TRBJ2-3; 9 bases fit TRBD2. This CDR3 comprises 15 residues. The trim removed 3 bases at V and 3 bases at J, leaving 4 bases unmatched. Germline assignment: CDR1 SGHAT and CDR2 FQNNGV. CDR3 DNA: TGTGCCAGCAGCTTGCGGGGGGGCCCAACAGATACGCAGTATTTT. Translated, it gives CASSLRGGPTDTQYF.

The rearrangement uses TRBV5-4 and TRBJ2-2; 8 bases match TRBD2. CDR1 SGHNT and CDR2 YYREEE come from the germline V gene (reference sequence). The CDR3 length is 17 residues. J lost 0 bases, V lost 4 bases, and 8 bases had no gene match. This CDR3 is CASSPPGGPTNTGELFF. The DNA for the CDR3 is TGTGCCAGCAGCCCGCCGGGGGGGCCCACGAACACCGGGGAGCTGTTTTTT.

The rearrangement links TRBV29-1 to TRBJ2-3; 8 nucleotides align to TRBD2. CDR1 SQVTM and CDR2 ANQGSEA come from the germline V gene. The CDR3 totals 13 residues. The V gene end was trimmed by 3 bases and the J gene end by 6 bases; junction bases not matched to a gene: 5. The CDR3 sequence is CSVDPGLADTQYF. The CDR3 nucleotides are TGCAGCGTTGACCCCGGACTAGCCGATACGCAGTATTTT.

The chain employs TRBV2 and TRBJ2-7, with 7 nucleotides matching TRBD2. V lost 7 bases to trimming and J lost 2 bases; unmatched junction nucleotides: 11. This CDR3 has 15 residues. Germline V gene lookup returns CDR1 SNHLY and CDR2 FYNNEI. The CDR3 is CASNSPGRGAYEQYF. For the CDR3, the DNA is TGTGCCAGCAACTCACCTGGGAGGGGCGCCTACGAGCAGTACTTC.

This clone was counted only a few times. This chain connects TRBV28 to TRBJ1-1, with D possibly matching TRBD1 (6 bases). CDR1 is MDHEN, CDR2 SYDVKM, per germline. Between the trimmed V and J ends, which lost 4 bases and 10 bases, there was a span of 16 bases. This CDR3 contains 13 residues. CDR3 loop: CASSSQGPVIAFF. Here the CDR3 DNA reads TGTGCCAGCAGTTCACAGGGCCCCGTTATAGCTTTCTTT.

In DNA form, the CDR3 reads TGTGCCAGCAGTTTAGGCCCTAGCGGGTCCTACAATGAGCAGTTCTTC. It specifies CASSLGPSGSYNEQFF. This chain connects TRBV28 to TRBJ2-1; 8 nucleotides align to TRBD2. The V and J ends lost 2 bases and 1 base, in that order; junction bases with no gene match: 4. CDR1 and CDR2 (germline): MDHEN, SYDVKM. This CDR3 region has 16 residues.

CDR3 in DNA: TGTGCCATCAGTGATAACCCTTCGACGGAGAGCAACTATGGCTACACCTTC. This gives the protein CAISDNPSTESNYGYTF. This chain uses TRBV10-3 with TRBJ1-2; D unclear. V was shortened by 3 bases and J by 2 bases, with 19 bases between the two germline ends. This CDR3 contains 17 residues. Germline V gene data show CDR1 as ENHRY and CDR2 as SYGVKD.

This clone occurred once. The gene calls are TRBV4-2 and TRBJ2-7; TRBD2 matches at 8 bases. Germline CDR1 LGHNA, CDR2 YNFKEQ. With V trimmed by 3 bases and J by 3 bases, 7 bases remained unmatched. The CDR3 length is 15 residues. CDR3 coding DNA: TGTGCCAGCAGCCACGAAGCGGGAGAAAACTACGAGCAGTACTTC. Protein sequence: CASSHEAGENYEQYF.